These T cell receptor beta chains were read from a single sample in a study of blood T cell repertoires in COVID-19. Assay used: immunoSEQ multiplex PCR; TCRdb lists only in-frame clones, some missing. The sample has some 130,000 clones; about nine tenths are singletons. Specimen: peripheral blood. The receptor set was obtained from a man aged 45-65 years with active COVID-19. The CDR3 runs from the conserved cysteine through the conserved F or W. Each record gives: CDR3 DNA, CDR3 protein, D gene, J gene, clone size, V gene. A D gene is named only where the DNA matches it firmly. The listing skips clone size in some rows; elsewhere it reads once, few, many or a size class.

CDR3 DNA: TGTGCCAGCTCCTGGACGGGACAAACGAAGAAGCAGTTCTTC; CDR3 protein: CASSWTGQTKKQFF; D gene: -; J gene: TRBJ2-1; clone size: -; V gene: TRBV2
CDR3 DNA: TGTGCCAGTTCGGACAGGGGCTACAATGAGCAGTTCTTC; CDR3 protein: CASSDRGYNEQFF; D gene: TRBD1; J gene: TRBJ2-1; clone size: -; V gene: TRBV19
CDR3 DNA: TGTGCCAGCAGCTTAGCGCTCGGCCCTACAGGGTTCGGCGGCTACACCTTC; CDR3 protein: CASSLALGPTGFGGYTF; D gene: -; J gene: TRBJ1-2; clone size: -; V gene: TRBV7-9
CDR3 DNA: TGTGCCAGCAGTGTGCGGCTGGTAAACACAGATACGCAGTATTTT; CDR3 protein: CASSVRLVNTDTQYF; D gene: -; J gene: TRBJ2-3; clone size: -; V gene: TRBV2
CDR3 DNA: TGTGCCAGCAAGCTTCTGGGGTCGGGAACTGAAGCTTTCTTT; CDR3 protein: CASKLLGSGTEAFF; D gene: -; J gene: TRBJ1-1; clone size: -; V gene: TRBV2
CDR3 DNA: TGTGCCAGCAGCTTCGGGTCGGGGGGGCCTCAAGAGACCCAGTACTTC; CDR3 protein: CASSFGSGGPQETQYF; D gene: TRBD2; J gene: TRBJ2-5; clone size: -; V gene: TRBV7-2
CDR3 DNA: TGCGCCAGCAGCCAAGTAGGACTAGCAACCTACAATGAGCAGTTCTTC; CDR3 protein: CASSQVGLATYNEQFF; D gene: TRBD2; J gene: TRBJ2-1; clone size: -; V gene: TRBV4-1
CDR3 DNA: TGCGCCAGCAGCTCTAAAGACAGGGTTGATAATGAAAAACTGTTTTTT; CDR3 protein: CASSSKDRVDNEKLFF; D gene: TRBD1; J gene: TRBJ1-4; clone size: -; V gene: TRBV5-1
CDR3 DNA: TGTGCCAGTAGTATGGACAGATTCTCTGGAAACACCATATATTTT; CDR3 protein: CASSMDRFSGNTIYF; D gene: -; J gene: TRBJ1-3; clone size: -; V gene: TRBV19
CDR3 DNA: TGTGCCAGTAGTAACCCTCCGACAGGGCTTCGGGAGCAGTACTTC; CDR3 protein: CASSNPPTGLREQYF; D gene: TRBD1; J gene: TRBJ2-7; clone size: -; V gene: TRBV19
CDR3 DNA: TGTGCCAGCAGCCAACAGGGGTTGAAACTGTTTTTT; CDR3 protein: CASSQQGLKLFF; D gene: TRBD1; J gene: TRBJ1-4; clone size: -; V gene: TRBV11-2
CDR3 DNA: TGTGCCAGTCGGTTAGCGGGGTACGAGCAGTACTTC; CDR3 protein: CASRLAGYEQYF; D gene: TRBD2; J gene: TRBJ2-7; clone size: -; V gene: TRBV19
CDR3 DNA: TGTGCCAGCAGTGAATTGCGGACAAGGAATGGCTACACCTTC; CDR3 protein: CASSELRTRNGYTF; D gene: -; J gene: TRBJ1-2; clone size: -; V gene: TRBV6-1
CDR3 DNA: TGTGCCAGCAGTTTGTCAGGGAACACTGAAGCTTTCTTT; CDR3 protein: CASSLSGNTEAFF; D gene: -; J gene: TRBJ1-1; clone size: -; V gene: TRBV12-3/TRBV12-4
CDR3 DNA: TGTGCCAGCAGCCGTGGTCGCGCAGGTTCAGGTGAAAAACTGTTTTTT; CDR3 protein: CASSRGRAGSGEKLFF; D gene: -; J gene: TRBJ1-4; clone size: -; V gene: TRBV3-1/TRBV3-2
CDR3 DNA: TGTGCCAGCAGCAGAGGGACTAGCGGGAGAGATGAGCAGTTCTTC; CDR3 protein: CASSRGTSGRDEQFF; D gene: TRBD2; J gene: TRBJ2-1; clone size: -; V gene: TRBV7-9
CDR3 DNA: TGTGCCAGCTCAGAGGTCCTAGTCAATGAGCAGTTCTTC; CDR3 protein: CASSEVLVNEQFF; D gene: -; J gene: TRBJ2-1; clone size: -; V gene: TRBV18
CDR3 DNA: TGTGCAAGCAATTTGGGCTCAGATACGCAGTATTTT; CDR3 protein: CASNLGSDTQYF; D gene: -; J gene: TRBJ2-3; clone size: -; V gene: TRBV7-8
CDR3 DNA: TGTGCCAGCTCGACTGGGGGCTGGAACACTGAAGCTTTCTTT; CDR3 protein: CASSTGGWNTEAFF; D gene: -; J gene: TRBJ1-1; clone size: -; V gene: TRBV6-6
CDR3 DNA: TGTGCCAGCAAGAAGGAGCGGAACACTGAAGCTTTCTTT; CDR3 protein: CASKKERNTEAFF; D gene: -; J gene: TRBJ1-1; clone size: -; V gene: TRBV5-4
CDR3 DNA: TGCGCCACCGCCACGGGACAGGGAAACACCATATATTTT; CDR3 protein: CATATGQGNTIYF; D gene: TRBD1; J gene: TRBJ1-3; clone size: -; V gene: TRBV10-2
CDR3 DNA: TGTGCCAGCAGCTTAGTAGTTCGACAGGGAAACACCGGGGAGCTGTTTTTT; CDR3 protein: CASSLVVRQGNTGELFF; D gene: TRBD1; J gene: TRBJ2-2; clone size: -; V gene: TRBV7-6
CDR3 DNA: TGTGCCAGCAGCAAAGGGAGAGGGCCTCTAAGGACCGGGGAGCTGTTTTTT; CDR3 protein: CASSKGRGPLRTGELFF; D gene: -; J gene: TRBJ2-2; clone size: -; V gene: TRBV21-1
CDR3 DNA: TGCGCCAGCAGCTTGGGCGAAGATACGCAGTATTTT; CDR3 protein: CASSLGEDTQYF; D gene: -; J gene: TRBJ2-3; clone size: once; V gene: TRBV5-1
CDR3 DNA: TGTGCCAGCAGCTTAGGTTCTAGGGGGGGTGAGGGTGAGCAGTTCTTC; CDR3 protein: CASSLGSRGGEGEQFF; D gene: -; J gene: TRBJ2-1; clone size: once; V gene: TRBV7-2
CDR3 DNA: TGCGCCAGCAGCCGACGAGGGGACAGGGTCAATGAGCAGTTCTTC; CDR3 protein: CASSRRGDRVNEQFF; D gene: TRBD1; J gene: TRBJ2-1; clone size: once; V gene: TRBV4-1
CDR3 DNA: TGTGCCAGCAGCGTAGAGGTTGGGGCGAGGAATGAGCAGTTCTTC; CDR3 protein: CASSVEVGARNEQFF; D gene: -; J gene: TRBJ2-1; clone size: -; V gene: TRBV9
CDR3 DNA: TGTGCCAGCAGCAACAACAGGGTCGATCAGCCCCAGCATTTT; CDR3 protein: CASSNNRVDQPQHF; D gene: -; J gene: TRBJ1-5; clone size: -; V gene: TRBV6-2/TRBV6-3
CDR3 DNA: TGTGCCAGCAGCTTAGCGGCCGCCGGGGAGCTGTTTTTT; CDR3 protein: CASSLAAAGELFF; D gene: -; J gene: TRBJ2-2; clone size: few; V gene: TRBV7-9
CDR3 DNA: TGTGCCAGCAGTGAGACGAACAGGTACACAGATACGCAGTATTTT; CDR3 protein: CASSETNRYTDTQYF; D gene: -; J gene: TRBJ2-3; clone size: once; V gene: TRBV25-1
CDR3 DNA: TGTGCCAGCTCACCCTCGGGTTTGCCCTACGAGCAGTACTTC; CDR3 protein: CASSPSGLPYEQYF; D gene: -; J gene: TRBJ2-7; clone size: few; V gene: TRBV18
CDR3 DNA: TGTGCCAGCAGCTACACGGGACACCTAGATTCTAACTATGGCTACACCTTC; CDR3 protein: CASSYTGHLDSNYGYTF; D gene: -; J gene: TRBJ1-2; clone size: -; V gene: TRBV3-1/TRBV3-2
CDR3 DNA: TGTGCCAGCAGCCCCGGGACAGGGAAGAGGGGCTATGGCTACACCTTC; CDR3 protein: CASSPGTGKRGYGYTF; D gene: TRBD1; J gene: TRBJ1-2; clone size: once; V gene: TRBV5-6
CDR3 DNA: TGTGCCAGCCGCCGCGCGGGGGCAACTAATGAAAAACTGTTTTTT; CDR3 protein: CASRRAGATNEKLFF; D gene: -; J gene: TRBJ1-4; clone size: -; V gene: TRBV25-1
CDR3 DNA: TGTGCCAGCAGCTCGGGACAGGGGAACGTCAATGAGCAGTTCTTC; CDR3 protein: CASSSGQGNVNEQFF; D gene: TRBD1; J gene: TRBJ2-1; clone size: -; V gene: TRBV6-5
CDR3 DNA: TGTGCCAGCAGCGCTGTCCCGGGGTACAATGAGCAGTTCTTC; CDR3 protein: CASSAVPGYNEQFF; D gene: -; J gene: TRBJ2-1; clone size: few; V gene: TRBV9
CDR3 DNA: TGTGCCGGTGGTCGGGACACAGATACGCAGTATTTT; CDR3 protein: CAGGRDTDTQYF; D gene: -; J gene: TRBJ2-3; clone size: -; V gene: TRBV7-9
CDR3 DNA: TGCGCCAGCAGTGAGAGTGGGAGTGAAGAGACCCAGTACTTC; CDR3 protein: CASSESGSEETQYF; D gene: -; J gene: TRBJ2-5; clone size: -; V gene: TRBV10-1
CDR3 DNA: TGTGCCAGCAGCTTGAAGTGGCTAGCGGGGGGGCCGAGCACAGATACGCAGTATTTT; CDR3 protein: CASSLKWLAGGPSTDTQYF; D gene: TRBD2; J gene: TRBJ2-3; clone size: -; V gene: TRBV5-4
CDR3 DNA: TGTGCCACCAGTGATTTTCTAACCTATTCTAGCACAGATACGCAGTATTTT; CDR3 protein: CATSDFLTYSSTDTQYF; D gene: -; J gene: TRBJ2-3; clone size: -; V gene: TRBV24-1
CDR3 DNA: TGTGCCAGCAGCGCCCGGGACAGGCCGAACACCGGGGAGCTGTTTTTT; CDR3 protein: CASSARDRPNTGELFF; D gene: TRBD1; J gene: TRBJ2-2; clone size: -; V gene: TRBV7-8
CDR3 DNA: TGTGCCAGCAGTTACGGGACTAGGAACACTGAAGCTTTCTTT; CDR3 protein: CASSYGTRNTEAFF; D gene: -; J gene: TRBJ1-1; clone size: -; V gene: TRBV6-2/TRBV6-3
CDR3 DNA: TGTGCCAGTAGTTCGACAGGTGTTCGGACTGAAGCTTTCTTT; CDR3 protein: CASSSTGVRTEAFF; D gene: -; J gene: TRBJ1-1; clone size: -; V gene: TRBV19
CDR3 DNA: TGCGCCAGCACGGCTAGCGGGAGCAATGAGCAGTTCTTC; CDR3 protein: CASTASGSNEQFF; D gene: TRBD2; J gene: TRBJ2-1; clone size: few; V gene: TRBV10-2
CDR3 DNA: TGTGCCAGCAGAGGCGGGGGGGCAGACAATGAGCAGTTCTTC; CDR3 protein: CASRGGGADNEQFF; D gene: TRBD2; J gene: TRBJ2-1; clone size: -; V gene: TRBV6-6